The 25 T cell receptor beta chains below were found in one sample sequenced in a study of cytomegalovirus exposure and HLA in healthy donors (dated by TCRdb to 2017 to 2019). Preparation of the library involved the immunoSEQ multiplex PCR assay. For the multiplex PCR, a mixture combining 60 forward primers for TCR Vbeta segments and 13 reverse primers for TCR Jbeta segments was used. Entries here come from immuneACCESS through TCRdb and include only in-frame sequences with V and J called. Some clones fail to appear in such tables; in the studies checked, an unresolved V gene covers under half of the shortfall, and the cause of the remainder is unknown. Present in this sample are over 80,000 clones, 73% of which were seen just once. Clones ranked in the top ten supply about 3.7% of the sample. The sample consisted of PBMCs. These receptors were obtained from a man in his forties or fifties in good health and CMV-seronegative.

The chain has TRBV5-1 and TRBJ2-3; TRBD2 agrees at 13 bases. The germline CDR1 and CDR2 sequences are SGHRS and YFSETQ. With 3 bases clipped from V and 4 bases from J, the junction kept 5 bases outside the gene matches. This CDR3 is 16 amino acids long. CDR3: CASSSTSGGKADTQYF. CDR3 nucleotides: TGCGCCAGCAGCTCGACTAGCGGGGGGAAAGCAGATACGCAGTATTTT.

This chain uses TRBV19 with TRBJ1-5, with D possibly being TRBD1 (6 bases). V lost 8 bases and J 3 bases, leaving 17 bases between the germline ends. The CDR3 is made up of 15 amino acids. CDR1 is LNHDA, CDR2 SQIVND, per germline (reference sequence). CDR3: CASSQPGEPNQPQHF. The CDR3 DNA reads TGTGCCAGTTCTCAGCCAGGGGAGCCCAATCAGCCCCAGCATTTT.

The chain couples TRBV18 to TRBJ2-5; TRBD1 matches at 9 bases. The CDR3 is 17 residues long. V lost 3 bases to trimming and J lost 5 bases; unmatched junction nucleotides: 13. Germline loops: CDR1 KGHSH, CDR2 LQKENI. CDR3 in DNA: TGTGCCAGCTCACCCTCCATACGCGGGACAGGGCACGAGACCCAGTACTTC. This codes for CASSPSIRGTGHETQYF.

This CDR3 reads CAIRDGTSGGPSTGELFF. The CDR3 nucleotides are TGTGCCATCAGAGACGGGACTAGCGGGGGCCCTAGCACCGGGGAGCTGTTTTTT. The genes are TRBV10-3 and TRBJ2-2, with 14 bases fitting TRBD2. The germline V gene has CDR1 ENHRY and CDR2 SYGVKD. Trimming cost V 6 bases and J 4 bases; bases outside gene matches: 10. This CDR3 spans 18 amino acids.

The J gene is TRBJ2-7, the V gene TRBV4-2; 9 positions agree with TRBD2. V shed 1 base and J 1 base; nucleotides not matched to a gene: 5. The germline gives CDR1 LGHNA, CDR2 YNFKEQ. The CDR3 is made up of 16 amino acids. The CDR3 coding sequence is TGTGCCAGCAGCCAAGGAGCCAGCGGGGGGTCCTACGAGCAGTACTTC. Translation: CASSQGASGGSYEQYF.

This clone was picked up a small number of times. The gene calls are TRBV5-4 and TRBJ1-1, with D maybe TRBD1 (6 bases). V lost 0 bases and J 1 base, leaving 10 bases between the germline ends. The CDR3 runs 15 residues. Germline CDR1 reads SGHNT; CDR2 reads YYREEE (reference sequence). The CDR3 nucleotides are TGTGCCAGCAGCTTGGGCCTGGACAGGAACACTGAAGCTTTCTTT. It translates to CASSLGLDRNTEAFF.

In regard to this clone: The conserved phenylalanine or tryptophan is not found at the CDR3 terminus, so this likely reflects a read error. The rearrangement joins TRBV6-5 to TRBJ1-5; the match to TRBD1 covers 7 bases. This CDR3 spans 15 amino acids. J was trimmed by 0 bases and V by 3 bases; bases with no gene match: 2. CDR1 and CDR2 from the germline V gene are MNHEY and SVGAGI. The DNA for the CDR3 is TGTGCCAGCAGTTATTACAGGGGTAGCAATCAGCCCCAGCATGTT. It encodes CASSYYRGSNQPQHV.

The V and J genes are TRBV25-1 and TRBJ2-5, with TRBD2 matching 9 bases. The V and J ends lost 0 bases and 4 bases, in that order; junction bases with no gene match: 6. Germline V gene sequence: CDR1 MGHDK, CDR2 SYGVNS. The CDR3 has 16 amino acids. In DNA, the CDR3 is TGTGCCAGCAGTGAATATACGGCTAGCGGGGCAGAGACCCAGTACTTC. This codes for CASSEYTASGAETQYF. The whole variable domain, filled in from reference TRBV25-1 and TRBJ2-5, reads EADIYQTPRYLVIGTGKKITLECSQTMGHDKMYWYQQDPGMELHLIHYSYGVNSTEKGDLSSESTVSRIRTEHFPLTLESARPSHTSQYLCASSEYTASGAETQYFGPGTRLLVL.

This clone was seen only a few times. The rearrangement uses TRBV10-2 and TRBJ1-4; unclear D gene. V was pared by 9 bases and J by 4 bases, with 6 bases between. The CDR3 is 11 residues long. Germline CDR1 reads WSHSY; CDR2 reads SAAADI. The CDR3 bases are TGCGCCAGTAGCGATAATGAAAAACTGTTTTTT. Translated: CASSDNEKLFF.

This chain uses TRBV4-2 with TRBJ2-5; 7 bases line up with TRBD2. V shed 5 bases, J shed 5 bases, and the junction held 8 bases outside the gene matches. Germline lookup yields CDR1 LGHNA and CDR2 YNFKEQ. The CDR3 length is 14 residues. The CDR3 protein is CASSSRLAKETQYF. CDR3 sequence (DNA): TGTGCCAGCAGCTCTCGACTAGCCAAGGAGACCCAGTACTTC.

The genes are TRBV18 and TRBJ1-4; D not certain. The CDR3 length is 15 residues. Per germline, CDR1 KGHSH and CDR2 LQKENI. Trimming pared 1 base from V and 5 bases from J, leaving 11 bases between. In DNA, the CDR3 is TGTGCCAGCTCACCACAGTACGGAGAGAATGAAAAACTGTTTTTT. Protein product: CASSPQYGENEKLFF.

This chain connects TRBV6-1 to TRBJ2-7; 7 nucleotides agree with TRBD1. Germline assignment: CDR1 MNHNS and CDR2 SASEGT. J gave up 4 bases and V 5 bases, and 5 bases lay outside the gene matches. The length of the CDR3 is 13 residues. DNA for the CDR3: TGTGCCAGCAGTACCGGACAGGTATACGAGCAGTACTTC. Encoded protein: CASSTGQVYEQYF.

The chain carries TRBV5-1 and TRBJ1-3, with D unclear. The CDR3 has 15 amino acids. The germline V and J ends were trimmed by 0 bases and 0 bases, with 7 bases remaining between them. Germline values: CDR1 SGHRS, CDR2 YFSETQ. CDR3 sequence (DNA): TGCGCCAGCAGCTTGGCGGGGATCTCTGGAAACACCATATATTTT. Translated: CASSLAGISGNTIYF.

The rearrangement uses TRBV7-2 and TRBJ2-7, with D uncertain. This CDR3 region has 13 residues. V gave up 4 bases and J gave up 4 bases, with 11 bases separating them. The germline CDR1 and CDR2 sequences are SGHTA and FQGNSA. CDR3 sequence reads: CASSSDLQYEQYF. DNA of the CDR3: TGTGCCAGCAGCTCAGATTTACAATACGAGCAGTACTTC.

The CDR3 loop is CASSLALRYEQYF. The CDR3 coding sequence is TGCGCCAGCAGCTTGGCACTGAGATACGAGCAGTACTTC. The V call is TRBV5-1, the J call TRBJ2-7; D remains ambiguous. V lost 0 bases, J lost 4 bases, and 8 bases lay in between. Germline V gene lookup returns CDR1 SGHRS and CDR2 YFSETQ. This CDR3 is 13 amino acids long.

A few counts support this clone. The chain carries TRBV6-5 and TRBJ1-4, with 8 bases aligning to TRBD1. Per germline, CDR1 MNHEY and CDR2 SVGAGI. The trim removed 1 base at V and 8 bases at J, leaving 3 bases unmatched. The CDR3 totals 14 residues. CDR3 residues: CASSYYGTGEKLFF. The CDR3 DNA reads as TGTGCCAGCAGTTACTACGGGACAGGCGAAAAACTGTTTTTT.

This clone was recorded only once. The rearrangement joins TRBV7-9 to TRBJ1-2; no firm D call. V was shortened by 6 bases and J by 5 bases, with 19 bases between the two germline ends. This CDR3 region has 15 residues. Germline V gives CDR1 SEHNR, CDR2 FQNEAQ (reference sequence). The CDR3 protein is CASSYSSGLRYGYTF. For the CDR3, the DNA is TGTGCCAGCAGTTATTCCTCTGGACTGAGGTATGGCTACACCTTC. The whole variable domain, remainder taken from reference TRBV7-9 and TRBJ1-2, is DTGVSQNPRHKITKRGQNVTFRCDPISEHNRLYWYRQTLGQGPEFLTYFQNEAQLEKSRLLSDRFSAERPKGSFSTLEIQRTEQGDSAMYLCASSYSSGLRYGYTFGSGTRLTVV.

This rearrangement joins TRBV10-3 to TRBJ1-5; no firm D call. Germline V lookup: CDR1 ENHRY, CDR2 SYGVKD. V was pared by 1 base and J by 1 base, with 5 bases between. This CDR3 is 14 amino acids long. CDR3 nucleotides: TGTGCCATCAGTGAGTTCGGGAGCAATCAGCCCCAGCATTTT. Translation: CAISEFGSNQPQHF.

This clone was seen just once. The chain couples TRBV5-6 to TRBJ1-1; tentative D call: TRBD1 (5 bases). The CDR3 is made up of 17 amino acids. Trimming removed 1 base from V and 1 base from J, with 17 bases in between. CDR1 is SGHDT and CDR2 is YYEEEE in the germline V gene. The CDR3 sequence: CASSLFATAGPNTEAFF. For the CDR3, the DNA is TGTGCCAGCAGCTTGTTTGCAACCGCAGGGCCGAACACTGAAGCTTTCTTT.

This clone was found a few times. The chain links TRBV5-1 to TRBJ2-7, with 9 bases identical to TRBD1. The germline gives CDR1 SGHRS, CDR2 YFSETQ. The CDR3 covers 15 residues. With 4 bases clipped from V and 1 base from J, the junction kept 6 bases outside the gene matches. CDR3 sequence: CASSTTGGRSYEQYF. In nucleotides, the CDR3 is TGCGCCAGCAGCACAACAGGGGGCCGGTCCTACGAGCAGTACTTC. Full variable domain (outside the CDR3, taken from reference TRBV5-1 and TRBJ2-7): KAGVTQTPRYLIKTRGQQVTLSCSPISGHRSVSWYQQTPGQGLQFLFEYFSETQRNKGNFPGRFSGRQFSNSRSEMNVSTLELGDSALYLCASSTTGGRSYEQYFGPGTRLTVT.

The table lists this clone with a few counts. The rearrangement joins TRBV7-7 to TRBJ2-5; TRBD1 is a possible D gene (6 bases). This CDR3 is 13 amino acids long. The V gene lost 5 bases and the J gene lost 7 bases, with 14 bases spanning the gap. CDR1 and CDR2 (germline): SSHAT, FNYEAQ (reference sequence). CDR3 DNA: TGTGCCAGCAGCAACGACAGGACCGGGACCCAGTACTTC. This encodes CASSNDRTGTQYF.

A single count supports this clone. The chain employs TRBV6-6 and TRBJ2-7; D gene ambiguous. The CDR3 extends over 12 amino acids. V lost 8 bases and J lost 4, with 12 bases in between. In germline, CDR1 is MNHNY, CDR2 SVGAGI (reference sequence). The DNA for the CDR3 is TGTGCCAGCGGCCCTGGTTTGTACGAGCAGTACTTC. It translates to CASGPGLYEQYF.

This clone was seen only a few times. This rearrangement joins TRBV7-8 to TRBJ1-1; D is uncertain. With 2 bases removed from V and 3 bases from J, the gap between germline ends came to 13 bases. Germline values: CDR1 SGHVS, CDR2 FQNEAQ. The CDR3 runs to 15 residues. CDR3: CASSLFGYQDTEAFF. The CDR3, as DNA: TGTGCCAGCAGCTTATTTGGGTATCAGGACACTGAAGCTTTCTTT.

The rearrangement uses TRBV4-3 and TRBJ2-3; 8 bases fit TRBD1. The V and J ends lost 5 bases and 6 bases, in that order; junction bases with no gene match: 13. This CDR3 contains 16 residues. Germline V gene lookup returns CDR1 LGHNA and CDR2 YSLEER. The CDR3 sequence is CASSYTGTGRPDTQYF. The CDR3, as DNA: TGCGCCAGCAGCTACACCGGGACAGGACGACCTGATACGCAGTATTTT.

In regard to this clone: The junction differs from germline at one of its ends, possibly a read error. As DNA, the CDR3 is TGTGCCAGCAGCATAGGACTAGCTGACTACGAGCAGTACTTC. This gives the protein CASSIGLADYEQYF. The chain couples TRBV13 to TRBJ2-7; 8 nucleotides align to TRBD2. CDR3 length: 14 amino acids. Germline-derived CDR1 and CDR2 are PRHDT and FYEKMQ (reference sequence).